A selection of T cell receptor beta chains follows, all from one sample in a study of T cell repertoires in cytomegalovirus infection. These TCRs' antigens remain unknown. TCRdb processed the reads anew with MiXCR; each CDR3 protein has one entry. Altogether hundreds of thousands of distinct CDR3 sequences are present, under 45% being singletons, with the ten largest covering approximately 40%. Here the sequenced sample was cultured PBMCs, taken from culture after CMV antigen stimulation. The source is a human donor in good health (CMV status not recorded). Some clones in this sample may be carry-over from other donors' samples. Both conserved end residues are part of each CDR3. D genes are given only for firm matches. Size is omitted from some rows. Given values are once, few, many or a class for expanded clones.

J | length | D | size | V | DNA | CDR3
TRBJ2-1 | 14 | - | - | TRBV6-2/TRBV6-3 | TGTGCCAGCAGTTACGGTGTCGGGTACAATGAGCAGTTCTTC | CASSYGVGYNEQFF
TRBJ2-3 | 13 | - | few | TRBV10-3 | TGTGCCATCCGCGGCAACAACACAGATACGCAGTATTTT | CAIRGNNTDTQYF
TRBJ1-1 | 14 | - | few | TRBV11-2 | TGTGCCAGCAGCCCTCCGGGGGGTGGCACTGAAGCTTTCTTT | CASSPPGGGTEAFF
TRBJ1-5 | 16 | TRBD1 | - | TRBV13 | TGTGCCAGCAGCATCCGGGACAGGGGTCGCAATCAGCCCCAGCATTTT | CASSIRDRGRNQPQHF
TRBJ2-2 | 14 | - | few | TRBV7-2 | TGTGCCAGCAGCTTAGCTGGTGTCACCGGGGAGCTGTTTTTT | CASSLAGVTGELFF
TRBJ2-7 | 18 | TRBD2 | - | TRBV4-1 | TGCGCCAGCAGCCAAGCCCCCCCCCTAGCGGGGGGAACCTACGAGCAGTACTTC | CASSQAPPLAGGTYEQYF
TRBJ2-5 | 18 | TRBD2 | - | TRBV12-5 | TGTGCTAGTGGTTTCGGACTAGCGGGAGAGGGGGTTCAAGAGACCCAGTACTTC | CASGFGLAGEGVQETQYF
TRBJ1-5 | 13 | - | few | TRBV12-3/TRBV12-4 | TGTGCCAGCAGTTTAGGTTTGGCCCAGCCCCAGCATTTT | CASSLGLAQPQHF
TRBJ2-7 | 14 | TRBD2 | few | TRBV7-8 | TGTGCCAGCAGCTTTCGGGGGGGTCCCTCGGAGCAGTACTTC | CASSFRGGPSEQYF
TRBJ1-6 | 15 | - | - | TRBV7-6 | TGTGCCAGCAGCTTTAGAGAATCGGTAAATTCACCCCTCCACTTT | CASSFRESVNSPLHF
TRBJ1-1 | 14 | - | - | TRBV7-9 | TGTGCCAGCAGCTTCGCGAACATGAACACTGAAGCTTTCTTT | CASSFANMNTEAFF
TRBJ2-1 | 17 | TRBD1 | - | TRBV5-1 | TGCGCCAGCAGCAGTACTCCACAGGGGAGCTCCTACAATGAGCAGTTCTTC | CASSSTPQGSSYNEQFF
TRBJ2-1 | 15 | - | few | TRBV11-2 | TGTGCCAGCAGCTTCCTCGGCGGCTCCTACAATGAGCAGTTCTTC | CASSFLGGSYNEQFF
TRBJ2-1 | 20 | TRBD2 | - | TRBV25-1 | TGTGCCAGCAGTGACTGGGGACTAGCGGAAATAAGCAAAAAGGTTCAAAATCAGTTCTTC | CASSDWGLAEISKKVQNQFF
TRBJ2-6 | 16 | - | - | TRBV19 | TGTGCCAGTAGTAGGGCCCCGTGGACTGGGGCCAACGTCCTGACTTTC | CASSRAPWTGANVLTF
TRBJ2-1 | 16 | - | - | TRBV6-2/TRBV6-3 | TGTGCCAGCAGTTATCCTCTTGGAACCTCCTACAATGAGCAGTTCTTC | CASSYPLGTSYNEQFF
TRBJ1-1 | 15 | TRBD1 | - | TRBV6-2/TRBV6-3 | TGTGCCAGCAGCCCGACAGGGCCCATGAACACTGAAGCTTTCTTT | CASSPTGPMNTEAFF
TRBJ2-1 | 16 | - | - | TRBV20-1 | TGCAGTGCTAGAGATCCCCTGACTACAAATTACAATGAGCAGTTCTTC | CSARDPLTTNYNEQFF
TRBJ1-1 | 14 | - | few | TRBV20-1 | TGCAGTGCTAGTATCGGGCCGTTGAACACTGAAGCTTTCTTT | CSASIGPLNTEAFF
TRBJ2-7 | 14 | TRBD1 | - | TRBV6-5 | TGTGCCAGCAGTTACGGCCAGGGGGCGACTGAGCAGTACTTC | CASSYGQGATEQYF
TRBJ2-3 | 14 | - | few | TRBV7-1 | TGTGCCAGCAGCTCCGACAGGAACACAGATACGCAGTATTTT | CASSSDRNTDTQYF
TRBJ2-7 | 14 | TRBD2 | few | TRBV7-6 | TGTGCCAGCAGCTTAGCGGGAGGGCGAGACGAGCAGTACTTC | CASSLAGGRDEQYF
TRBJ1-3 | 16 | - | - | TRBV6-1 | TGTGCCAGCAGTGAAGCGGTTCACAACTCTGGAAACACCATATATTTT | CASSEAVHNSGNTIYF
TRBJ2-5 | 15 | - | - | TRBV11-2 | TGTGCCAGCAGCATGAGACTAGGATTACAAGAGACCCAGTACTTC | CASSMRLGLQETQYF
TRBJ1-1 | 14 | - | few | TRBV20-1 | TGCAGTGCCTACGACAGCGGGCTGAACACTGAAGCTTTCTTT | CSAYDSGLNTEAFF
TRBJ2-1 | 16 | - | few | TRBV7-6 | TGTGCCAGCAGCTTAGTGGTGGGGCAGGGGTATAATGAGCAGTTCTTC | CASSLVVGQGYNEQFF
TRBJ2-3 | 15 | - | - | TRBV7-6 | TGTGCCAGCAGCTTTCGCGGGACGGGCCCAGATACGCAGTATTTT | CASSFRGTGPDTQYF
TRBJ2-1 | 16 | TRBD2 | - | TRBV7-9 | TGTGCCAGCAGCTTCGGGAAAAGCGGGAACTACAATGAGCAGTTCTTC | CASSFGKSGNYNEQFF
TRBJ2-7 | 14 | - | - | TRBV12-3/TRBV12-4 | TGTGCCAGCAGTACACAGGGAAGGGGCTACGAGCAGTACTTC | CASSTQGRGYEQYF
TRBJ2-1 | 14 | - | - | TRBV19 | TGTGCCAGTAGTATAACGAGGGGTTCCCTGCCCAGCTTCTTC | CASSITRGSLPSFF
TRBJ2-3 | 17 | - | few | TRBV20-1 | TGCAGTGCTAGGGGCAGACCGGGGAGGCGACAAACAGATACGCAGTATTTT | CSARGRPGRRQTDTQYF
TRBJ2-5 | 13 | - | many | TRBV7-9 | TGTGCCAGCAGCCCCAGCGGAGGGGAGACCCAGTACTTC | CASSPSGGETQYF
TRBJ1-1 | 17 | - | - | TRBV5-5 | TGTGCCAGCAGCGCGCTTGGGATAGGACACCACGACACTGAAGCTTTCTTT | CASSALGIGHHDTEAFF
TRBJ1-2 | 14 | - | few | TRBV20-1 | TGCAGTGCTAGCGCCGGGACATTCGTCTATGGCTACACCTTC | CSASAGTFVYGYTF
TRBJ2-3 | 16 | - | - | TRBV2 | TGTGCCAGCAGTGACTTTAATGATCCTAGCACAGATACGCAGTATTTT | CASSDFNDPSTDTQYF
TRBJ1-5 | 14 | - | few | TRBV19 | TGTGCCAGTAGTTCCGGGGATCAGGATCAGCCCCAGCATTTT | CASSSGDQDQPQHF
TRBJ1-1 | 13 | - | - | TRBV27 | TGTGCCAGCAGTTTATTCGGGGAGCACCAAGCTTTCTTT | CASSLFGEHQAFF
TRBJ2-5 | 12 | - | - | TRBV7-8 | TGTGCCATTAACCCGCTGGCGGAGACCCAGTACTTC | CAINPLAETQYF
TRBJ1-5 | 14 | - | - | TRBV20-1 | TGCAGTGCTAGAGCCCTACTTGGGATCCAGCCCCAGCATTTT | CSARALLGIQPQHF
TRBJ1-2 | 14 | TRBD1 | - | TRBV20-1 | TGCAGTGCTAGACAGTGGACAGGGGGAGGTGGCTACACCTTC | CSARQWTGGGGYTF
TRBJ1-5 | 15 | TRBD1 | - | TRBV19 | TGTGCCAGTAGTACCAGGACAGGGGCCTATTGGCCCCAGCATTTT | CASSTRTGAYWPQHF